Below are 9 T cell receptor beta chains sequenced from a single sample in a study of metastatic and nonmetastatic thyroid tumors. TCRdb re-called the PCR reads through MiXCR. The table lists over 50,000 clones, just under 30% of them singletons, with about 16% in the top ten. Nobody among the patients had been given any treatment before thyroid surgery. Sequencing was performed on blood. Receptors originate from a female donor with papillary thyroid cancer or a benign thyroid nodule (not recorded which). Some clones in this sample may be carry-over from other donors' samples.

The gene calls are TRBV3-1 and TRBJ2-1, with unresolved D. V was cut by 0 bases and J by 7 bases, with 7 bases left in between. The germline V gene has CDR1 LGHDT and CDR2 YNNKEL (reference sequence). The CDR3 has 13 amino acids. The DNA for the CDR3 is TGTGCCAGCAGCCAAGACTCATGGAATGAGCAGTTCTTC. This gives the protein CASSQDSWNEQFF.

This clone has only one observation. This chain uses TRBV20-1 with TRBJ2-3, with unresolved D. Trimming stripped 0 bases from V and 3 bases from J, with 13 bases between. Germline-derived CDR1 and CDR2 are DFQATT and SNEGSKA (reference sequence). This CDR3 is built from 15 residues. The chain's CDR3 is CSAREDARSTDTQYF. CDR3 nucleotide sequence: TGCAGTGCTAGAGAGGATGCTAGATCGACAGATACGCAGTATTTT.

DNA for the CDR3: TGCAGTGCTGTTAGACAGGGGGGCCCCGGGGAGCTGTTTTTT. Its protein product is CSAVRQGGPGELFF. V and J are TRBV20-1 and TRBJ2-2; 9 nucleotides match TRBD1. Germline V gene lookup returns CDR1 DFQATT and CDR2 SNEGSKA (reference sequence). V lost 5 bases to trimming and J lost 6 bases; unmatched junction nucleotides: 7. This CDR3 is 14 amino acids long.

There are many counts of this clone. The CDR3 is CASSQEAHYEQYF. CDR3 sequence (DNA): TGTGCCAGCAGCCAAGAGGCGCACTACGAGCAGTACTTC. The chain recombines TRBV4-2 with TRBJ2-7; D unresolved. Germline V CDR1 and CDR2: LGHNA, YNFKEQ. The CDR3 has 13 amino acids. V was pared by 0 bases and J by 3 bases, with 6 bases between.

This clone is termed medium-sized (0.01 to 0.1%). The genes are TRBV6-1 and TRBJ1-6; TRBD1 agrees at 7 bases. This CDR3 has 17 amino acids. Trimming removed 2 bases from V and 7 bases from J; junction bases left unmatched: 11. Germline-derived CDR1 and CDR2 are MNHNS and SASEGT. Here the CDR3 reads CASSEIKGGGRNSPLHF. As DNA, the CDR3 is TGTGCCAGCAGTGAAATTAAAGGGGGCGGCAGAAATTCACCCCTCCACTTT.

The chain recombines TRBV18 with TRBJ2-1; TRBD1 matches 11 bases. Germline V CDR1 and CDR2: KGHSH, LQKENI. The V gene end was trimmed by 3 bases and the J gene end by 9 bases; junction bases not matched to a gene: 4. The CDR3 extends over 14 amino acids. Here the CDR3 reads CASSPDRGPGEQFF. The CDR3 DNA reads as TGTGCCAGCTCACCGGACAGGGGGCCGGGTGAGCAGTTCTTC.

The chain links TRBV7-6 to TRBJ2-1, with D unresolved. The V gene's germline CDR1 is SGHVS and CDR2 FNYEAQ. Trimming cost V 5 bases and J 4 bases, with 12 bases left between them. This CDR3 has 14 amino acids. Here the CDR3 reads CASSQSRGYNEQFF. The CDR3 bases are TGTGCCAGCAGCCAGTCCCGCGGATACAATGAGCAGTTCTTC.

This CDR3 is CASSLTTGSYNEQFF. As DNA, the CDR3 is TGCGCCAGCAGCTTGACCACGGGCTCCTACAATGAGCAGTTCTTC. The gene calls are TRBV5-1 and TRBJ2-1; no clear D gene. Germline lookup yields CDR1 SGHRS and CDR2 YFSETQ. Trimming cost V 1 base and J 0 bases, with 8 bases left between them. The CDR3 is made up of 15 amino acids.

This chain links TRBV20-1 with TRBJ1-1, with TRBD1 as a possible D gene (5 bases). Germline loops: CDR1 DFQATT, CDR2 SNEGSKA (reference sequence). Trimming cost V 3 bases and J 13 bases, with 18 bases left between them. This CDR3 is 12 amino acids long. CDR3 coding DNA: TGCAGTGCTAGTCACGGGGGAGGTATAGTTTTCTTT. Its protein is CSASHGGGIVFF.